Below are 17 T cell receptor beta chains sequenced from a single sample in a study of spatial heterogeneity in lung cancer. TCRdb fed the 5' RACE reads into MiXCR, producing one record per CDR3 protein. The sample includes 82,000 or so distinct CDR3 sequences, approximately 12% of them seen just once. Specified time point: sample taken at primary tumor resection. Whole RNA came from tumor, nontumor lung or frozen PBMC and was sequenced without being sorted. The sample was PBMCs, taken at surgery. These receptors were obtained from a male donor with early-stage non-small cell lung cancer.

This clonotype has a handful of counts. The chain employs TRBV6-6 and TRBJ2-5, with D possibly being TRBD2 (6 bases). The germline CDR1 and CDR2 sequences are MNHNY and SVGAGI (reference sequence). This CDR3 has 14 residues. V lost 2 bases and J 5 bases, leaving 12 bases between the germline ends. The CDR3 sequence is CASSYEGGWETQYF. CDR3 DNA sequence: TGTGCCAGCAGTTACGAGGGAGGATGGGAGACCCAGTACTTC.

V is TRBV19 and J is TRBJ2-5; D is perhaps TRBD2 (5 bases). V shed 4 bases and J shed 4 bases, with 16 bases lying between them. The germline gives CDR1 LNHDA, CDR2 SQIVND (reference sequence). The length of the CDR3 is 15 residues. The CDR3 DNA reads as TGTGCCAGTAGTAAAGACGGCGATGAGGGAGAGACCCAGTACTTC. It codes for CASSKDGDEGETQYF. Using reference TRBV19 and TRBJ2-5 for the parts outside the CDR3, the full variable domain is DGGITQSPKYLFRKEGQNVTLSCEQNLNHDAMYWYRQDPGQGLRLIYYSQIVNDFQKGDIAEGYSVSREKKESFPLTVTSAQKNPTAFYLCASSKDGDEGETQYFGPGTRLLVL.

The table lists this clonotype with a few counts. The chain recombines TRBV5-1 with TRBJ2-3; D possibly corresponds to TRBD1 (6 bases). CDR1 is SGHRS, CDR2 YFSETQ, per germline. Trimming took 2 bases from V and 2 from J, leaving 12 bases between them. CDR3 length: 15 residues. The CDR3 reads CASSFGQGHTDTQYF. The CDR3 coding sequence is TGCGCCAGCAGCTTCGGGCAGGGGCACACAGATACGCAGTATTTT.

This clonotype was seen ten or more times. V usage is TRBV5-1 and J usage is TRBJ1-6, with 8 bases fitting TRBD1. Trimming took 3 bases from V and 9 from J; bases not matched to a gene: 5. CDR3 size: 14 residues. The germline gives CDR1 SGHRS, CDR2 YFSETQ. The CDR3 DNA reads TGCGCCAGCAGCTCTGGACAGGGAAGTTCACCCCTCCACTTT. Protein: CASSSGQGSSPLHF.

This clonotype was detected only a few times. The chain carries TRBV29-1 and TRBJ1-1, with D perhaps matching TRBD1 (6 bases). V lost 7 bases to trimming and J lost 10 bases, with 16 bases between them. The CDR3 length is 11 residues. The V gene's germline CDR1 is SQVTM and CDR2 ANQGSEA. The CDR3 nucleotides are TGCAGCGCCCTTGTTACAGGGAGAGCTTTCTTT. This codes for CSALVTGRAFF.

This clonotype was detected ten times or more. The chain uses TRBV20-1 and TRBJ1-2, with 7 bases that match TRBD1. CDR3 length: 13 amino acids. Germline CDR1 and CDR2: DFQATT and SNEGSKA (reference sequence). The ends lost 6 bases at V and 4 bases at J; junction bases unmatched: 8. CDR3 DNA sequence: TGCAGTGCCCGGGACAGCTATTCCTATGGCTACACCTTC. Translation gives CSARDSYSYGYTF.

This clonotype has more than one count but fewer than ten. This chain joins TRBV19 and TRBJ2-7, with D perhaps given as TRBD1 or TRBD2 (7 bases each). This CDR3 region has 16 residues. Trimming stripped 7 bases from V and 3 bases from J, with 22 bases between. Germline V CDR1 and CDR2: LNHDA, SQIVND (reference sequence). Written as DNA, the CDR3 is TGTGCCAGTACTCCAGGGGGGGCAGGGGGATACTACGAGCAGTACTTC. Protein: CASTPGGAGGYYEQYF.

The rearrangement joins TRBV27 to TRBJ1-2; a possible D gene is TRBD1 (5 bases). The CDR3 runs 13 residues. Germline V gene data show CDR1 as MNHEY and CDR2 as SMNVEV (reference sequence). The ends were cut back, 3 bases at V and 2 bases at J, with 7 bases in the middle. The CDR3 DNA sequence: TGTGCCAGCAGTTTTGGGGACAACTATGGCTACACCTTC. This gives the protein CASSFGDNYGYTF.

This clonotype was picked up a small number of times. V gene TRBV14 combines with J gene TRBJ2-5; 8 bases line up with TRBD2. This CDR3 comprises 14 residues. Germline CDR1 SGHDN, CDR2 FVKESK. V lost 3 bases, J lost 5 bases, and 5 bases stayed unmatched. The CDR3 DNA sequence: TGTGCCAGCAGCCATCGGGGGGGGTCGGAGACCCAGTACTTC. Amino acid sequence: CASSHRGGSETQYF.

The chain recombines TRBV30 with TRBJ2-7; D gene uncertain. V was pared by 1 base and J by 3 bases, with 4 bases between. The CDR3 has 11 residues. Germline CDR1 is GTSNPN and CDR2 is SVGIG (reference sequence). CDR3 coding DNA: TGTGCCTGGAGTGGGCTCTACGAGCAGTACTTC. Amino acids: CAWSGLYEQYF.

In this sample, this clonotype turned up many times. V gene TRBV28 combines with J gene TRBJ1-6; 7 bases match TRBD1. CDR1 is MDHEN and CDR2 is SYDVKM in the germline V gene. V gave up 6 bases and J gave up 7 bases; unmatched junction bases: 6. There are 14 residues in the CDR3. As DNA, the CDR3 is TGTGCCAGCAGGTTAGGGACAGTAAATTCACCCCTCCACTTT. As protein: CASRLGTVNSPLHF. The whole variable domain, filled in from reference TRBV28 and TRBJ1-6, reads DVKVTQSSRYLVKRTGEKVFLECVQDMDHENMFWYRQDPGLGLRLIYFSYDVKMKEKGDIPEGYSVSREKKERFSLILESASTNQTSMYLCASRLGTVNSPLHFGNGTRLTVT.

This clonotype showed up just a few times. The chain couples TRBV7-9 to TRBJ2-1, with unresolved D. The length of the CDR3 is 15 residues. Trimming shortened V by 2 bases and J by 0 bases, and 8 bases separated the two germline ends. CDR1 and CDR2 from the germline V gene are SEHNR and FQNEAQ (reference sequence). CDR3 DNA sequence: TGTGCCAGCAGCTTAAGGGCCAGCTCCTACAATGAGCAGTTCTTC. It translates to CASSLRASSYNEQFF.

This clonotype was counted between two and nine times. The CDR3 sequence is CASSQAPGAYGYTF. CDR3 DNA sequence: TGTGCCAGCAGCCAAGCCCCGGGGGCCTATGGCTACACCTTC. The genes are TRBV3-1 and TRBJ1-2; D perhaps matches TRBD1 (6 bases). Germline lookup yields CDR1 LGHDT and CDR2 YNNKEL (reference sequence). V shed 1 base and J shed 4 bases, with 10 bases lying between them. The CDR3 runs to 14 residues. Drawing the rest from reference TRBV3-1 and TRBJ1-2, the complete variable domain is DTAVSQTPKYLVTQMGNDKSIKCEQNLGHDTMYWYKQDSKKFLKIMFSYNNKELIINETVPNRFSPKSPDKAHLNLHINSLELGDSAVYFCASSQAPGAYGYTFGSGTRLTVV.

V and J are TRBV30 and TRBJ2-7; 10 nucleotides align to TRBD1. J gave up 2 bases and V 7 bases, and 8 bases lay outside the gene matches. Germline CDR1 GTSNPN, CDR2 SVGIG (reference sequence). The CDR3 is 14 residues long. The CDR3 loop is CAFAAGTGAYEQYF. CDR3 in DNA: TGTGCCTTCGCCGCCGGGACAGGGGCCTACGAGCAGTACTTC.

This clonotype showed up many times. The chain links TRBV20-1 to TRBJ2-7; TRBD2 matches at 9 bases. The CDR3 contains 14 residues. Unmatched junction bases numbered 11, after V lost 5 bases and J lost 6 bases. CDR1 is DFQATT, CDR2 SNEGSKA, per germline (reference sequence). CDR3 in DNA: TGCAGTGCTCACCCTAGCGGGGCCTCGGGCGAGCAGTACTTC. Protein sequence: CSAHPSGASGEQYF.

This clonotype was seen a few times. The chain recombines TRBV12-3 or TRBV12-4 with TRBJ2-5; TRBD2 agrees at 9 bases. The CDR3 runs 19 residues. The V gene end was trimmed by 4 bases and the J gene end by 4 bases; junction bases not matched to a gene: 19. CDR3 DNA: TGTGCCAGCAGTTCCCTCTGGGGGTTGGCGGGGGGGCTGGGAGAGACCCAGTACTTC. Residues: CASSSLWGLAGGLGETQYF.

This clonotype has a handful of counts. The chain carries TRBV11-3 and TRBJ2-7; perhaps TRBD1 as D (5 bases). CDR1 and CDR2 from the germline V gene are SGHNT and YENEEA. V was pared by 5 bases and J by 0 bases, with 8 bases between. The CDR3 extends over 13 amino acids. The CDR3 DNA reads TGTGCCAGCAGCGATGGGGCCTCCTACGAGCAGTACTTC. This sequence encodes CASSDGASYEQYF. Drawing the rest from reference TRBV11-3 and TRBJ2-7, the complete variable domain is EAGVVQSPRYKIIEKKQPVAFWCNPISGHNTLYWYLQNLGQGPELLIRYENEEAVDDSQLPKDRFSAERLKGVDSTLKIQPAELGDSAVYLCASSDGASYEQYFGPGTRLTVT.